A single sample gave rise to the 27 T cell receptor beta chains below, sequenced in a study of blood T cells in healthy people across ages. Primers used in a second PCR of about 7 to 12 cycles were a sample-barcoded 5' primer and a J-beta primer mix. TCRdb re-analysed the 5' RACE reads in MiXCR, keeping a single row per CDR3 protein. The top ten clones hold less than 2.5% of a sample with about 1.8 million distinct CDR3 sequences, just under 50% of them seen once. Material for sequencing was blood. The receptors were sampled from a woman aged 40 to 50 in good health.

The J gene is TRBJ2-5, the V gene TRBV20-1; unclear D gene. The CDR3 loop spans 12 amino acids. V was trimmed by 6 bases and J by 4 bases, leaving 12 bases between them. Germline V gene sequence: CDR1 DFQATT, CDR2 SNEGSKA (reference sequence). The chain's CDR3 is CSANDPGETQYF. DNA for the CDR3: TGCAGTGCCAACGATCCCGGAGAGACCCAGTACTTC.

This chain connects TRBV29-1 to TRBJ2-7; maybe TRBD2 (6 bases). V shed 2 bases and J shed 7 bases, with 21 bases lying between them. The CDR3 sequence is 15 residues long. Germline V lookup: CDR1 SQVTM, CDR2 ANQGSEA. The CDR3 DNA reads TGCAGCGTTGAAACCCCAATCGGGCTTGGGGGGGAGCAGTACTTC. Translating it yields CSVETPIGLGGEQYF.

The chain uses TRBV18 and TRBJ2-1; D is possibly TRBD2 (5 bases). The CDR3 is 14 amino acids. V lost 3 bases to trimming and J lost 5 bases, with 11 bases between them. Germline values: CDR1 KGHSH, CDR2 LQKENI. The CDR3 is CASSPSGVHNEQFF. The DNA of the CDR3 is TGTGCCAGCTCACCGTCCGGGGTCCACAATGAGCAGTTCTTC.

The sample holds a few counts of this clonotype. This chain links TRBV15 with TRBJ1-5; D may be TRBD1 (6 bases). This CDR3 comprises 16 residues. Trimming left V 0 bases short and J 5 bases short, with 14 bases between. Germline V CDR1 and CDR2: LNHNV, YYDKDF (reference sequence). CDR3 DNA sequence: TGTGCCACCAGCAGAGATCGCACAGGGCGGCATCAGCCCCAGCATTTT. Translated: CATSRDRTGRHQPQHF.

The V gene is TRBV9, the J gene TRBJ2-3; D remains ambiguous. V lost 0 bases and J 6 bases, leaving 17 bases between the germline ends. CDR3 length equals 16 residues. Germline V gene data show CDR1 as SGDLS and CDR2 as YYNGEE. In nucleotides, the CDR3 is TGTGCCAGCAGCGTAGGGGGTCGACCCGAGACCGATACGCAGTATTTT. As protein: CASSVGGRPETDTQYF.

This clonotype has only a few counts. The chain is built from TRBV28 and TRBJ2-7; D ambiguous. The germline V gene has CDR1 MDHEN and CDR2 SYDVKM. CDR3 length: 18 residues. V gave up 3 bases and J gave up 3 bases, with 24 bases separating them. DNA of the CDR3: TGTGCCAGCAGTTTTGTTAAGCTTGGGCACCCAAACCGCTACGAGCAGTACTTC. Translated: CASSFVKLGHPNRYEQYF. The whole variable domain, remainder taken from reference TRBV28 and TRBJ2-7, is DVKVTQSSRYLVKRTGEKVFLECVQDMDHENMFWYRQDPGLGLRLIYFSYDVKMKEKGDIPEGYSVSREKKERFSLILESASTNQTSMYLCASSFVKLGHPNRYEQYFGPGTRLTVT.

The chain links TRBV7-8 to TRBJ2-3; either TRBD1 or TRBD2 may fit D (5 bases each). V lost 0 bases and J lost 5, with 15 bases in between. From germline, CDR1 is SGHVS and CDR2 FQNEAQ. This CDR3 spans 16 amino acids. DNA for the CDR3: TGTGCCAGCAGCTTAGCCCTAGAGGGGATAGGAGATACGCAGTATTTT. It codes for CASSLALEGIGDTQYF.

The CDR3 region is CSARDLGGLNNEQFF. The DNA of the CDR3 is TGCAGTGCTAGAGATCTAGGGGGGCTAAACAATGAGCAGTTCTTC. J is TRBJ2-1 and V is TRBV20-1, with D perhaps being TRBD1 or TRBD2 (6 bases each). Trimming stripped 0 bases from V and 5 bases from J, with 14 bases between. Germline V CDR1 and CDR2: DFQATT, SNEGSKA (reference sequence). This CDR3 is built from 15 residues.

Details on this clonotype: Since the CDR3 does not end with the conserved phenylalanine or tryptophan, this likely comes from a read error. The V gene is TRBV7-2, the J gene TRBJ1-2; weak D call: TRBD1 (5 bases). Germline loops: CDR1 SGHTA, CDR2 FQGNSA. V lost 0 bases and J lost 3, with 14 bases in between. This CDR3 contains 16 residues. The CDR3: CASSLARQGHDYGYTY. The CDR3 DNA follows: TGTGCCAGCAGCTTAGCGCGGCAGGGCCACGACTATGGCTACACCTAC.

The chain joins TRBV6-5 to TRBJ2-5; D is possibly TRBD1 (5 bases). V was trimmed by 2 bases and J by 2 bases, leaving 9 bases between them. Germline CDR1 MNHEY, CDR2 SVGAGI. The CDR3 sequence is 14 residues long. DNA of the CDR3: TGTGCCAGCAGTTACCCAGGGTGGCAAGAGACCCAGTACTTC. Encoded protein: CASSYPGWQETQYF.

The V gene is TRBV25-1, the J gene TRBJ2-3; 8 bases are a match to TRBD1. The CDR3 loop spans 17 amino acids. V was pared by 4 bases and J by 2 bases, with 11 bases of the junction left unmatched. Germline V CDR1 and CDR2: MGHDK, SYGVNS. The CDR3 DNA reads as TGTGCCAGCAGTGGGGGGACGAGGGACAGGTACACAGATACGCAGTATTTT. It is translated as CASSGGTRDRYTDTQYF.

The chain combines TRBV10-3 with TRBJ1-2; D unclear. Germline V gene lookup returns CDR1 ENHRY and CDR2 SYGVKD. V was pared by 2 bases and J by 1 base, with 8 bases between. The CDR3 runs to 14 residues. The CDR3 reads CAISEAPGNYGYTF. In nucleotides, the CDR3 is TGTGCCATCAGTGAGGCGCCGGGTAACTATGGCTACACCTTC.

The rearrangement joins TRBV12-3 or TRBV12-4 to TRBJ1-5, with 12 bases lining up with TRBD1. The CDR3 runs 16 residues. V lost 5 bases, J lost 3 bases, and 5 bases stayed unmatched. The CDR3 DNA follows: TGTGCCAGCAGTCAGGGACAGGGGGCAAACAATCAGCCCCAGCATTTT. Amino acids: CASSQGQGANNQPQHF.

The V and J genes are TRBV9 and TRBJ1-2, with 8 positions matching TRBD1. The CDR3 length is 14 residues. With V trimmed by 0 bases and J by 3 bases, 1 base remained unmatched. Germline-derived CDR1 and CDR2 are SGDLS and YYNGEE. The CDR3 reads CASSVEDRDYGYTF. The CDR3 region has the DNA TGTGCCAGCAGCGTAGAGGACAGGGACTATGGCTACACCTTC.

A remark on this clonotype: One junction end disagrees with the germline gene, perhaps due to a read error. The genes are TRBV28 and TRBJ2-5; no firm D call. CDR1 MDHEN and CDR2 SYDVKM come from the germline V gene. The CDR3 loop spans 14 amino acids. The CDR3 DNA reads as TGTGCCAGCAGTTTAGGGCCGGACCAAGAGACCCGGTACTTC. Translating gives CASSLGPDQETRYF.

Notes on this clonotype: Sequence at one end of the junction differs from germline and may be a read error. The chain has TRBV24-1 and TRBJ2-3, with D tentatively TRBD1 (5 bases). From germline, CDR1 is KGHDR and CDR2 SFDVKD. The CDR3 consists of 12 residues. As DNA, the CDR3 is TGTGCCACCAGTGGGTACACAGGTACGCAGTATTTT. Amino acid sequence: CATSGYTGTQYF.

CDR3 region: CASSSDDRETDTQYF. CDR3 coding DNA: TGTGCCAGCAGCTCCGACGACAGGGAAACAGATACGCAGTATTTT. The rearrangement joins TRBV11-1 to TRBJ2-3; 7 positions match TRBD1. V trimming: 4 bases; J trimming: 3 bases; junction bases outside the gene matches: 7. The CDR3 has 15 residues. Germline CDR1 reads SGHAT; CDR2 reads FQDESV (reference sequence).

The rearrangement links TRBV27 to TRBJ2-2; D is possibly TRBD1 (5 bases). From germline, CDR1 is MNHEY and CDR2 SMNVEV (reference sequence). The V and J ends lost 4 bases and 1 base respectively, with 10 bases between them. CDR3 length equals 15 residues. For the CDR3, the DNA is TGTGCCAGCAGTTGGAGCAGGGTGAACACCGGGGAGCTGTTTTTT. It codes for CASSWSRVNTGELFF.

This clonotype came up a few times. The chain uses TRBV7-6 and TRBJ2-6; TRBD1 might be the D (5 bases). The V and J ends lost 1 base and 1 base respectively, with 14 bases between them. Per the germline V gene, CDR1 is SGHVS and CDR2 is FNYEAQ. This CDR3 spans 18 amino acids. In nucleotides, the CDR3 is TGTGCCAGCAGCTTAGTGGTTCAGGGTACGTCTGGGGCCAACGTCCTGACTTTC. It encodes CASSLVVQGTSGANVLTF.

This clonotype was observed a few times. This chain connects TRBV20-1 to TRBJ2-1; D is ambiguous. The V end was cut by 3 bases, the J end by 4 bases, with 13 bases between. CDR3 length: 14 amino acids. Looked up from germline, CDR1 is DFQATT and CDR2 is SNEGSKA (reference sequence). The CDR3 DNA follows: TGCAGTGCTAGTAACTCCCACTTTTACAATGAGCAGTTCTTC. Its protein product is CSASNSHFYNEQFF.

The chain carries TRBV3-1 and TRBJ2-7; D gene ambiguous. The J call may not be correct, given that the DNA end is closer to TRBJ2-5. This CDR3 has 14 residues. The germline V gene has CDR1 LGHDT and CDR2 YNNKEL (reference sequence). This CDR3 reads CASRKGPNGETQYF. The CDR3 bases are TGTGCCAGCAGGAAAGGGCCGAATGGGGAGACCCAGTACTTC.

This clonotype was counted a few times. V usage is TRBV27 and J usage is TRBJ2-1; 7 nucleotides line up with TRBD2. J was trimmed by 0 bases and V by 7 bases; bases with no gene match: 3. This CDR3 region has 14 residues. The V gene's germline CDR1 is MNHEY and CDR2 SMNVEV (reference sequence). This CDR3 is CASMRGSSYNEQFF. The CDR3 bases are TGTGCCAGCATGCGGGGGAGCTCCTACAATGAGCAGTTCTTC.

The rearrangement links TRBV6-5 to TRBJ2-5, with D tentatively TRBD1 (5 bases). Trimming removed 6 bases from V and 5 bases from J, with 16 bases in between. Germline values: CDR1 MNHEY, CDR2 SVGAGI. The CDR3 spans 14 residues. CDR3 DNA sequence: TGTGCCAGCAGGACGGCACAGGCTCGCGAGACCCAGTACTTC. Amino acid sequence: CASRTAQARETQYF.

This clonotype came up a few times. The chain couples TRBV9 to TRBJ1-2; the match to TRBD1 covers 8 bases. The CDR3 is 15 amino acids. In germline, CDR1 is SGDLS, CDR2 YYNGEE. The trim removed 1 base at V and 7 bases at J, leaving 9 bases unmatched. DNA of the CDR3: TGTGCCAGCAGCGTATCCGGGACAGGCTCTGGTGGCTACACCTTC. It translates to CASSVSGTGSGGYTF.

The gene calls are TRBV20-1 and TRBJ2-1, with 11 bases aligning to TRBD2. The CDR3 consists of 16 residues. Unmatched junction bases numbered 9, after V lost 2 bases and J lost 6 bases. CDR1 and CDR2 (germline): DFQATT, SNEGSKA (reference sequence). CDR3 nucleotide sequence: TGCAGTGCTAGATCTAGCGGGGGGACCCGACCCAATGAGCAGTTCTTC. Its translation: CSARSSGGTRPNEQFF.

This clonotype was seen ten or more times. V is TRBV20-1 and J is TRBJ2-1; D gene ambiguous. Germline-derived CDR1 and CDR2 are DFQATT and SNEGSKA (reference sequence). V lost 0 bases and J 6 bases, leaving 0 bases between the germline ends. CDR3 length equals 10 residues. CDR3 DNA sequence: TGCAGTGCTAGAGACAATGAGCAGTTCTTC. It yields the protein CSARDNEQFF.

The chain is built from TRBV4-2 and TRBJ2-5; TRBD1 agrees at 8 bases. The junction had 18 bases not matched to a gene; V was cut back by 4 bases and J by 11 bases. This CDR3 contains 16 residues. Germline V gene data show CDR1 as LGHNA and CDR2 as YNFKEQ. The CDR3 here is CASSPAGTGDYNEQYF. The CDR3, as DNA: TGTGCCAGCAGCCCCGCCGGGACAGGAGATTACAATGAGCAGTACTTC.